This T cell receptor beta chain was sequenced for a study of T cell responses to AZD1222 COVID-19 vaccine. Study-wide results and caveats: Breadth and depth of Spike-specific TCRs rose after two AZD1222 doses.

Concerning this clone itself: Its antigen is currently unknown.

The CDR3 covers 13 residues. V gave up 3 bases and J gave up 7 bases; unmatched junction bases: 5. The table came from immunoSEQ multiplex PCR; TCRdb's copy has only in-frame clones and leaves some out. The sample contains around 100,000 clones, less than 95% of which appear only once. Specimen: peripheral blood, collected on day 0 of AZD1222 vaccination. The sequence was collected from an adult in good health. The chain carries TRBV12-3 or TRBV12-4 and TRBJ2-7; 8 nucleotides align to TRBD2. The CDR3 sequence: CASSLGGGYEQYF. The CDR3 coding sequence is TGTGCCAGCAGTTTGGGCGGGGGGTATGAGCAGTACTTC.